The present TCR beta chain was sequenced within a study of T cell clonotyping in hematopoietic cell transplantation. Whole-study findings and limits: Higher Inverse Simpson Index values in graft donor and pretransplant recipient predicted broader posttransplant TCR diversity.

Repertoires were generated with immunoSEQ multiplex PCR, while TCRdb's copy carries only in-frame clones and drops some. The data hold some 6,000 clones, with about 97% observed a single time. A remark on this clone: The antigen remains undetermined.

Trimming stripped 1 base from V and 0 bases from J, with 11 bases between. CDR1 is SGHRS, CDR2 YFSETQ, per germline. CDR3 size: 16 residues. The sample's time point: recipient sample about 28 days before transplant, after cytoreduction. This clonotype originated in a man between 65 and 85 years old with acute myeloid leukemia. Some clones in this sample may be carry-over from other donors' samples. The material sequenced was peripheral blood mononuclear cells, taken before stem cell transplant. The chain links TRBV5-1 to TRBJ1-3; tentative D call: TRBD1 (5 bases). Written as DNA, the CDR3 is TGCGCCAGCAGCTTGACGGCAGGGAGCTCTGGAAACACCATATATTTT. This encodes CASSLTAGSSGNTIYF.